This is a list of T cell receptor beta chains from one sample in a study of Ad26.COV2.S vaccination and SARS-CoV-2 variants. Only in-frame clones appear in the TCRdb table, and some are missing; sequencing was by immunoSEQ multiplex PCR. Altogether about 410,000 clones are present, around 85% being singletons, with the ten largest covering roughly 3.2%. The sample in question was peripheral blood, obtained in a trial of Ad26.COV2.S vaccine versus placebo. All receptors derive from a person between 18 and 65 years old who received the Ad26.COV2.S COVID-19 vaccine or a placebo. Both conserved end residues are part of each CDR3. D genes are given only for firm matches. Clone sizes are given selectively: once, few, many, or a class where the clone is expanded.

V gene,D gene,J gene,clone size,CDR3 DNA,CDR3 protein
TRBV27,-,TRBJ1-2,-,TGTGCCAGCAGGTTATACGCGAGTCCGATTACTAACTATGGCTACACCTTC,CASRLYASPITNYGYTF
TRBV4-1,-,TRBJ1-1,once,TGCGCCAGCAGACCAGCGGCGCAGGGTGGGACTGAAGCTTTCTTT,CASRPAAQGGTEAFF
TRBV4-1,-,TRBJ2-3,-,TGCGCCAGCAGCCAAGTAACAGCGCGACCTAGCACAGATACGCAGTATTTT,CASSQVTARPSTDTQYF
TRBV7-9,-,TRBJ2-5,-,TGTGCCAGCAGCTTTATGGAGACCCAGTACTTC,CASSFMETQYF
TRBV7-9,-,TRBJ1-2,-,TGTGCCAGCAACAAAAAGGGCGGGCCCTATGGCTACACCTTC,CASNKKGGPYGYTF
TRBV27,-,TRBJ2-5,once,TGTGCCAGCAGTTTACTCTCCGAAAGATGGGCCCAGTACTTC,CASSLLSERWAQYF
TRBV4-1,-,TRBJ2-7,-,TGCGCCAGCAGCCAAGAGGGGGTAGCGCGGATCCACGAGCAGTACTTC,CASSQEGVARIHEQYF
TRBV11-2,TRBD1,TRBJ1-2,-,TGTGCCAGCAGCTCCCTAAACAGGGGGCTTCTCTCTAACTATGGCTACACCTTC,CASSSLNRGLLSNYGYTF
TRBV5-1,TRBD1,TRBJ2-5,-,TGCGCCAGCAGCTCACCTACAGGGGAAGAGACCCAGTACTTC,CASSSPTGEETQYF
TRBV11-3,TRBD2,TRBJ2-1,-,TGTGCCAGCAGCTTAGGGGGGACTACCGACAATGAGCAGTTCTTC,CASSLGGTTDNEQFF
TRBV12-3/TRBV12-4,-,TRBJ1-6,-,TGTGCCAGCAGGGCAGGAGTTTCGGGCCTCCACTTT,CASRAGVSGLHF
TRBV27,TRBD2,TRBJ2-7,-,TGTGCCAGCAGTTTCCTAGCGGGGGACTACGAGCAGTACTTC,CASSFLAGDYEQYF
TRBV7-8,-,TRBJ2-5,-,TGTGCCAGCAGCTTAAACGCCCCCCAAGAGACCCAGTACTTC,CASSLNAPQETQYF
TRBV27,-,TRBJ1-3,-,TGTGCCAGCAGTCCTACGTCATGGTACGGGGACACCATATATTTT,CASSPTSWYGDTIYF
TRBV7-9,-,TRBJ1-4,-,TGTGCCAGCAGCGGCGAGGGACGGTATAATGAAAAACTGCTTTTT,CASSGEGRYNEKLLF
TRBV5-1,-,TRBJ2-4,-,TGCGCCAGCAGCTGGGGTGGGGCGGAGGTGGTCTTC,CASSWGGAEVVF
TRBV7-8,TRBD1,TRBJ1-4,-,TGTGCCAGCAGCTTAGAACAAGGGACAGGGGTTTCTTTT,CASSLEQGTGVSF
TRBV10-3,-,TRBJ2-7,-,TGTGCCATCAGTGAAGGGGACGAGCAGTACTTC,CAISEGDEQYF
TRBV3-1/TRBV3-2,-,TRBJ1-4,-,TGTGCCAGCAGCCATCGAAATGAAAAACTGTTTTTT,CASSHRNEKLFF
TRBV19,-,TRBJ2-2,-,TGTGCCAGCCGTCGGGGGCCGAACACCGGGGAGCTGTTTTTT,CASRRGPNTGELFF
TRBV5-4,-,TRBJ2-2,-,TGTGCCAGCAGCCCGGGGGTTGGCACCGGGGAGCTGTTTTTT,CASSPGVGTGELFF
TRBV7-2,-,TRBJ2-1,-,TGTGCCAGCAGCTTAGCGGGTCAGCCCTACAATGAGCAGTTCTTC,CASSLAGQPYNEQFF
TRBV7-9,-,TRBJ2-1,-,TGTGCCAGCAGCCGGAGGAGTGAGCAGTTCTTC,CASSRRSEQFF
TRBV29-1,TRBD1,TRBJ1-2,-,TGCAGCGTTGTCCCCCGGGACAGGGCGTATGGCTACACCTTC,CSVVPRDRAYGYTF
TRBV2,TRBD1,TRBJ1-1,few,TGTGCCAGCAGTGCGCAGGGGGCGGGTAACACTGAAGCTTTCTTT,CASSAQGAGNTEAFF
TRBV18,-,TRBJ1-3,-,TGTGCCAGCTCCCAAGACAGGCCCTCTGGAAACACCATATATTTT,CASSQDRPSGNTIYF
TRBV30,TRBD1,TRBJ1-5,few,TGTGCCTGGAGTGTACAGGGACAGGGGTACCAGCCCCAGCATTTT,CAWSVQGQGYQPQHF
TRBV4-1,-,TRBJ1-1,-,TGCGCCAGCAGCGGAGGTTCAGGCTTCACTGAAGCTTTCTTT,CASSGGSGFTEAFF
TRBV30,TRBD1,TRBJ1-6,-,TGTGCCTGGAGTTTCCGGGACAGGGGGCGCGTTTCACCCCTCCACTTT,CAWSFRDRGRVSPLHF
TRBV7-8,TRBD2,TRBJ2-3,-,TGTGCCAGCAGCTTTGTACTAGCGGATACAGATACGCAGTATTTT,CASSFVLADTDTQYF
TRBV6-6,-,TRBJ2-3,-,TGTGCCAGCAGTACCCGCGCAGGAACAGATACGCAGTATTTT,CASSTRAGTDTQYF
TRBV20-1,-,TRBJ2-7,-,TGCAGTGCTAGTCCGACTTCGCGCGAGCAGTACTTC,CSASPTSREQYF
TRBV3-1/TRBV3-2,TRBD2,TRBJ2-3,-,TGTGCCAGCAGCCAAGGCGGTAGCGGGGGGGCGGGCACAGATACGCAGTATTTT,CASSQGGSGGAGTDTQYF
TRBV4-1,-,TRBJ2-5,-,TGCGCCAGCAGCCACAGTGGGACCCAGTACTTC,CASSHSGTQYF
TRBV7-9,-,TRBJ1-1,few,TGTGCCAGCAGCTCACCGCAACGGCTGAACACTGAAGCTTTCTTT,CASSSPQRLNTEAFF
TRBV5-1,-,TRBJ1-1,-,TGCGCCAGCAGCTTGAATACGGTGAACACTGAAGCTTTCTTT,CASSLNTVNTEAFF
TRBV10-3,TRBD1,TRBJ2-1,-,TGTGCCATCAGTGACTCCGACAGGGTCCACAATGAGCAGTTCTTC,CAISDSDRVHNEQFF
TRBV6-5,TRBD1,TRBJ1-6,once,TGTGCCAGTTGGACAGGGGGAAGATCACCCCTCCACTTT,CASWTGGRSPLHF
TRBV6-6,-,TRBJ2-7,-,TGTGCCAGCAGTTACTCTGGCGGGGGCACCTACGAGCAGTACTTC,CASSYSGGGTYEQYF
TRBV5-1,TRBD1,TRBJ1-2,-,TGCGCCAGCAGCTTGGTCGTTGGAGGGGGCGCCTATGGCTACACCTTC,CASSLVVGGGAYGYTF
TRBV12-3/TRBV12-4,-,TRBJ1-2,-,TGTGCCAGCAGACCGACAGCTAACTATGGCTACACCTTC,CASRPTANYGYTF
TRBV7-2,-,TRBJ2-5,once,TGTGCCAGCAGCTCCTTAAGCGGGCGGCGGGAGACCCAGTACTTC,CASSSLSGRRETQYF